A single sample is the source of the 31 T cell receptor beta chains below, sequenced in a study of T cells in Graves' hyperthyroidism and ophthalmopathy. The TCR beta CDR3 regions underwent amplification using RNA transcripts as the source. The TCR CDR3 was amplified in a first-round RT-PCR using the HTBI primer set. From the multiplex PCR reads, TCRdb called clonotypes with MiXCR, one entry per CDR3 protein. Of some 460,000 distinct CDR3 sequences in the sample, approximately 14% were seen once. Sequencing used blood. These receptors were taken from a woman younger than 35 with Graves' hyperthyroidism.

The chain carries TRBV4-2 and TRBJ2-5, with TRBD2 matching 9 bases. Germline V gene data show CDR1 as LGHNA and CDR2 as YNFKEQ. The CDR3 sequence is 19 residues long. The ends lost 0 bases at V and 0 bases at J; junction bases unmatched: 11. The CDR3 region is CASSQDIGWTSEYQETQYF. The CDR3 region has the DNA TGTGCCAGCAGCCAAGATATCGGGTGGACTAGCGAGTACCAAGAGACCCAGTACTTC.

As concerns this clonotype: A much larger clone differs from this one at a single base, so this may be a read error. The chain links TRBV9 to TRBJ2-3; tentative D call: TRBD2 (6 bases). This CDR3 is 12 amino acids long. Germline V gene data show CDR1 as SGDLS and CDR2 as YYNGEE. V was pared by 3 bases and J by 4 bases, with 6 bases between. CDR3 sequence: CASSGGADTQYF. In nucleotides, the CDR3 is TGTGCCAGCAGCGGGGGGGCAGATACGCAGTATTTT.

As concerns this clonotype: A read error may explain this, as a much larger clone is one base away. The J gene is TRBJ2-1, the V gene TRBV29-1; possible D gene TRBD1, 6 bases. The CDR3 is 16 residues long. Per germline, CDR1 SQVTM and CDR2 ANQGSEA. The CDR3 sequence is CGVEVGGRVDYNEQFF. For the CDR3, the DNA is TGCGGCGTTGAAGTTGGGGGCAGGGTCGACTACAATGAGCAGTTCTTC.

The sample holds many counts of this clonotype. The CDR3 is CASSLGSGYEQYF. The CDR3 DNA is TGTGCCAGCAGCTTAGGATCAGGGTACGAGCAGTACTTC. V gene TRBV11-2 combines with J gene TRBJ2-7; tentatively, D is TRBD1 (5 bases). The V gene's germline CDR1 is SGHAT and CDR2 FQNNGV. The CDR3 totals 13 residues. V gave up 1 base and J gave up 4 bases, with 8 bases separating them.

In its sample, this clonotype was seen many times. V gene TRBV5-6 combines with J gene TRBJ2-3, with D unresolved. V was cut by 4 bases and J by 1 base, with 19 bases left in between. Germline CDR1 SGHDT, CDR2 YYEEEE. This CDR3 has 17 amino acids. The CDR3 sequence: CASSGEARPPGTDTQYF. In nucleotides, the CDR3 is TGTGCCAGCAGCGGAGAGGCTCGACCGCCAGGCACAGATACGCAGTATTTT.

The chain is built from TRBV7-4 and TRBJ1-5; TRBD1 matches at 7 bases. The V gene's germline CDR1 is SGHVT and CDR2 SQSDAQ. V gave up 5 bases and J gave up 6 bases; unmatched junction bases: 16. The CDR3 spans 17 residues. CDR3 amino acids: CASSPHRGVRLCQPQHF. DNA for the CDR3: TGTGCCAGCAGCCCTCACAGGGGAGTGCGGTTGTGTCAGCCCCAGCATTTT.

This clonotype was counted many times. The chain recombines TRBV12-3 or TRBV12-4 with TRBJ1-3; D uncertain. Deletions cut 7 bases from V and 0 bases from J, with 13 bases between. The CDR3 extends over 15 amino acids. The CDR3 DNA reads as TGTGCCAGCATCTCTAGAATGGCCTCTGGAAACACCATATATTTT. Its translation: CASISRMASGNTIYF.

This clonotype was picked up many times. The V and J genes are TRBV11-2 and TRBJ1-6, with TRBD1 as a possible D gene (6 bases). V was cut by 7 bases and J by 7 bases, with 14 bases left in between. Germline V gives CDR1 SGHAT, CDR2 FQNNGV. CDR3 length equals 14 residues. The CDR3 bases are TGTGCCAGCAAAGTGGGGGGGGCGAATTCACCCCTCCACTTT. Its protein is CASKVGGANSPLHF.

This clonotype was counted only a few times. The J gene is TRBJ1-1, the V gene TRBV12-3 or TRBV12-4, with D perhaps matching TRBD1 (6 bases). CDR3 size: 14 residues. V was trimmed by 5 bases and J by 1 base, leaving 11 bases between them. In nucleotides, the CDR3 is TGTGCCAGCAGTATCCAGACAGGGAACACTGAAGCTTTCTTT. Amino acids: CASSIQTGNTEAFF.

This clonotype was observed at least ten times. The chain carries TRBV3-1 and TRBJ1-1; D unresolved. The CDR3 totals 16 residues. Trimming removed 1 base at V and 3 bases at J, with 15 bases between. Germline V gene data show CDR1 as LGHDT and CDR2 as YNNKEL (reference sequence). The CDR3: CASSQAVTGRDTEAFF. The CDR3 DNA is TGTGCCAGCAGCCAAGCGGTGACGGGAAGAGACACTGAAGCTTTCTTT. Filled out from reference TRBV3-1 and TRBJ1-1, the complete variable domain reads DTAVSQTPKYLVTQMGNDKSIKCEQNLGHDTMYWYKQDSKKFLKIMFSYNNKELIINETVPNRFSPKSPDKAHLNLHINSLELGDSAVYFCASSQAVTGRDTEAFFGQGTRLTVV.

Notes on this clonotype: This may stem from a read error, because a much larger clone lies one nucleotide away. The chain uses TRBV5-6 and TRBJ2-7, with TRBD2 identical over 7 bases. Trimming at V came to 4 bases and at J to 6 bases, leaving 13 bases not matched to a gene. Germline CDR1 is SGHDT and CDR2 is YYEEEE. CDR3 length: 15 amino acids. Written as DNA, the CDR3 is TGTGCCAGCAGCCCAGGGAGTAGCGGGCCCTGCGAGCAGTACTTC. Protein: CASSPGSSGPCEQYF.

This clonotype showed up many times. This chain links TRBV27 with TRBJ2-2, with 12 nucleotides matching TRBD2. Unmatched junction bases numbered 8, after V lost 2 bases and J lost 4 bases. Germline loops: CDR1 MNHEY, CDR2 SMNVEV (reference sequence). This CDR3 has 18 residues. CDR3 amino acids: CASSLGPRTSGTTGELFF. Here the CDR3 DNA reads TGTGCCAGCAGTTTAGGGCCCAGGACTAGCGGGACCACCGGGGAGCTGTTTTTT.

This clonotype was counted many times. J is TRBJ2-1 and V is TRBV6-1, with 7 nucleotides matching TRBD1. V lost 6 bases, J lost 5 bases, and 4 bases stayed unmatched. Germline assignment: CDR1 MNHNS and CDR2 SASEGT. CDR3 size: 13 residues. Here the CDR3 DNA reads TGTGCCAGCAGGGGGACAGCAAACAATGAGCAGTTCTTC. Translation gives CASRGTANNEQFF.

The J gene is TRBJ1-1, the V gene TRBV25-1; a possible D gene is TRBD1 (5 bases). Trimming cost V 6 bases and J 11 bases, with 22 bases left between them. The CDR3 totals 14 residues. Germline CDR1 is MGHDK and CDR2 is SYGVNS. The CDR3 region is CASRKGGAHLEAFF. For the CDR3, the DNA is TGTGCCAGCAGAAAGGGAGGGGCACACCTCGAGGCTTTCTTT.

This clonotype was detected ten times or more. At one end, the junction sequence differs from germline, possibly due to a read error. The chain joins TRBV6-2 or TRBV6-3 to TRBJ2-7; TRBD1 might be the D (6 bases). Germline values: CDR1 MNHEY, CDR2 SVGEGT. There are 15 residues in the CDR3. CDR3 nucleotides: TGTGCCAGCAGTTCCAATCACAGGGTCTCCGACGAGCAGTACTTC. It yields the protein CASSSNHRVSDEQYF.

This clonotype was recorded at least ten times. The chain employs TRBV28 and TRBJ2-3; 7 nucleotides agree with TRBD2. Per the germline V gene, CDR1 is MDHEN and CDR2 is SYDVKM. V trimming: 8 bases; J trimming: 2 bases; junction bases outside the gene matches: 13. CDR3 size: 16 residues. The CDR3 is CASALPGAGTTDTQYF. CDR3 DNA: TGTGCCAGCGCCCTCCCAGGAGCGGGAACCACAGATACGCAGTATTTT.

This rearrangement joins TRBV19 to TRBJ2-1, with D possibly matching TRBD1 (6 bases). The CDR3 has 13 amino acids. The germline gives CDR1 LNHDA, CDR2 SQIVND (reference sequence). Trimming pared 3 bases from V and 8 bases from J, leaving 11 bases between. This CDR3 is CASSITGRYEQFF. For the CDR3, the DNA is TGTGCCAGTAGTATCACAGGGCGCTATGAGCAGTTCTTC.

This clonotype was observed at least ten times. The genes are TRBV28 and TRBJ2-7; unclear D gene. The CDR3 runs 14 residues. Germline-derived CDR1 and CDR2 are MDHEN and SYDVKM. Trimming stripped 6 bases from V and 7 bases from J, with 19 bases between. CDR3 amino acids: CASSPLGTLREQYF. CDR3 DNA sequence: TGTGCCAGCAGCCCCCTCGGAACTCTCAGAGAGCAGTACTTC.

This clonotype was found a few times. The chain has TRBV6-4 and TRBJ2-3, with D uncertain. V lost 2 bases and J lost 5, with 8 bases in between. The CDR3 is 13 residues long. Germline V lookup: CDR1 MRHNA, CDR2 SNTAGT. As DNA, the CDR3 is TGTGCCAGCAGTGACCAGAGTGGAGATACGCAGTATTTT. The encoded protein is CASSDQSGDTQYF.

The chain carries TRBV20-1 and TRBJ2-1; 10 bases align to TRBD1. V shed 5 bases and J 3 bases; nucleotides not matched to a gene: 7. The CDR3 is 15 amino acids. The germline CDR1 and CDR2 sequences are DFQATT and SNEGSKA (reference sequence). In DNA form, the CDR3 reads TGCAGTGCTCACGGCGGACAGGGGGGCTACAATGAGCAGTTCTTC. Translation: CSAHGGQGGYNEQFF.

This clonotype was seen more than once but under ten times. This sequence joins TRBV5-1 and TRBJ2-7; a weak D match, TRBD1 (5 bases). Trimming removed 0 bases from V and 2 bases from J, with 9 bases in between. From germline, CDR1 is SGHRS and CDR2 YFSETQ. The CDR3 extends over 14 amino acids. The CDR3 protein is CASSLAGIPYEQYF. The DNA of the CDR3 is TGCGCCAGCAGCTTGGCAGGGATCCCCTACGAGCAGTACTTC.

This CDR3 reads CATAPRGSRTNQPQHF. CDR3 bases: TGCGCCACCGCCCCCCGAGGATCCCGAACCAATCAGCCCCAGCATTTT. The chain has TRBV10-2 and TRBJ1-5; the D is unclear. The germline V and J ends were trimmed by 10 bases and 3 bases, with 22 bases remaining between them. From germline, CDR1 is WSHSY and CDR2 SAAADI. The CDR3 sequence is 16 residues long.

The chain carries TRBV20-1 and TRBJ2-3; D is possibly TRBD2 (6 bases). This CDR3 has 15 residues. In germline, CDR1 is DFQATT, CDR2 SNEGSKA (reference sequence). V was pared by 4 bases and J by 6 bases, with 20 bases between. Written as DNA, the CDR3 is TGCAGTGCTACTCTACGCGGGGCGGGTAGGGATACGCAGTATTTT. This codes for CSATLRGAGRDTQYF.

This clonotype occurred a few times. The CDR3 region has the DNA TGCAGTGCTAAGGGGGGCGGTAGGGAGCTGTTTTTT. Protein: CSAKGGGRELFF. The chain couples TRBV20-1 to TRBJ2-2; D could derive from TRBD1 or TRBD2 (6 bases each). Germline CDR1 reads DFQATT; CDR2 reads SNEGSKA (reference sequence). V lost 4 bases and J 9 bases, leaving 12 bases between the germline ends. The CDR3 extends over 12 amino acids.

The gene calls are TRBV19 and TRBJ2-1; D might be TRBD2 (5 bases). V lost 5 bases to trimming and J lost 3 bases, with 8 bases between them. Germline assignment: CDR1 LNHDA and CDR2 SQIVND (reference sequence). The CDR3 sequence is 13 residues long. CDR3 in DNA: TGTGCCAGTAGTGCGGGTCGCTACAATGAGCAGTTCTTC. It yields the protein CASSAGRYNEQFF.

This clonotype appeared many times. The chain carries TRBV10-1 and TRBJ2-7, with 10 nucleotides matching TRBD1. CDR3 size: 15 residues. After removal of 4 bases from V and 3 bases from J, the junction contained 6 bases not matched to a gene. Germline V CDR1 and CDR2: WNHNN, SYGVQD (reference sequence). CDR3 DNA: TGCGCCAGCAGTGTGGGGACAGGGGTCAACTACGAGCAGTACTTC. It is translated as CASSVGTGVNYEQYF.

This clonotype was seen a handful of times. This chain uses TRBV9 with TRBJ2-5; D possibly corresponds to TRBD1 (5 bases). CDR1 and CDR2 from the germline V gene are SGDLS and YYNGEE. V was cut by 4 bases and J by 4 bases, with 14 bases left in between. The CDR3 length is 14 residues. Written as DNA, the CDR3 is TGTGCCAGCAGCCCACCGACAGAAGGAGAGACCCAGTACTTC. Its protein product is CASSPPTEGETQYF.

This clonotype was seen many times. The chain carries TRBV11-2 and TRBJ1-3; the D gene is possibly TRBD1 (5 bases). Germline V gives CDR1 SGHAT, CDR2 FQNNGV. V lost 4 bases and J 4 bases, leaving 17 bases between the germline ends. The CDR3 extends over 16 amino acids. The CDR3 loop reads CASSSLGLTAGNTIYF. The CDR3 DNA sequence: TGTGCCAGCAGCTCTCTAGGACTGACAGCCGGAAACACCATATATTTT.

This chain connects TRBV7-9 to TRBJ2-5, with TRBD2 matching 7 bases. The CDR3 contains 14 residues. V was clipped by 10 bases and J by 8 bases; unmatched bases: 16. The germline V gene has CDR1 SEHNR and CDR2 FQNEAQ (reference sequence). CDR3 loop: CATIGVGRGDTQYF. DNA for the CDR3: TGTGCCACCATTGGGGTTGGCCGGGGGGATACCCAGTACTTC. The whole variable domain, remainder taken from reference TRBV7-9 and TRBJ2-5, is DTGVSQNPRHKITKRGQNVTFRCDPISEHNRLYWYRQTLGQGPEFLTYFQNEAQLEKSRLLSDRFSAERPKGSFSTLEIQRTEQGDSAMYLCATIGVGRGDTQYFGPGTRLLVL.

This clonotype was seen more than once but under ten times. This chain links TRBV29-1 with TRBJ1-4, with D possibly TRBD1 on 5 matching bases. This CDR3 comprises 14 residues. Germline assignment: CDR1 SQVTM and CDR2 ANQGSEA. The ends were cut back, 5 bases at V and 3 bases at J, with 13 bases in the middle. In DNA form, the CDR3 reads TGCAGCGTTTCAATGACAGTTTCTAATGAAAAACTGTTTTTT. Its translation: CSVSMTVSNEKLFF.

This clonotype was counted at least ten times. The chain couples TRBV7-9 to TRBJ2-5; no definite D call. The V gene's germline CDR1 is SEHNR and CDR2 FQNEAQ (reference sequence). Trimming shortened V by 1 base and J by 5 bases, and 17 bases separated the two germline ends. There are 16 residues in the CDR3. The CDR3 DNA is TGTGCCAGCAGCTTAGAAGGCTCAGGCCCCTGGGAGACCCAGTACTTC. Amino acid sequence: CASSLEGSGPWETQYF.